These 28 T cell receptor beta chains were sequenced from one sample in a study of B cell selection in AIRE deficiency. Sorting defined conventional CD4 T cells as CD4+CD127+. The protocol was immunoSEQ multiplex PCR, while the TCRdb copy is restricted to in-frame clones and leaves out a portion. The repertoire consists of fewer than 30,000 clones, with approximately 96% occurring once and the leading ten covering roughly 0.22%. The sequencing sample was made of conventional CD4+ T cells sorted from PBMCs. The receptors were gathered from a human donor with AIRE deficiency.

This clone has a single count. The V call is TRBV9, the J call TRBJ2-7; D is ambiguous. This CDR3 is 15 amino acids long. Germline values: CDR1 SGDLS, CDR2 YYNGEE. Between the trimmed V and J ends, which lost 0 bases and 0 bases, there was a span of 10 bases. This chain's CDR3 is CASSVGSDFSYEQYF. The CDR3 DNA reads as TGTGCCAGCAGCGTAGGGTCGGATTTCTCCTACGAGCAGTACTTC.

The CDR3 protein is CAAQGRTEAFF. CDR3 sequence (DNA): TGTGCCGCACAGGGGAGGACTGAAGCTTTCTTT. The rearrangement uses TRBV28 and TRBJ1-1; 7 positions match TRBD1. Germline lookup yields CDR1 MDHEN and CDR2 SYDVKM. J lost 5 bases, V lost 11 bases, and 5 bases had no gene match. This CDR3 contains 11 residues. The full variable domain, rest sourced from reference TRBV28 and TRBJ1-1, is DVKVTQSSRYLVKRTGEKVFLECVQDMDHENMFWYRQDPGLGLRLIYFSYDVKMKEKGDIPEGYSVSREKKERFSLILESASTNQTSMYLCAAQGRTEAFFGQGTRLTVV.

This clone was detected once. V usage is TRBV5-1 and J usage is TRBJ2-3, with a weak D call TRBD2 (6 bases). V shed 6 bases and J shed 4 bases, with 15 bases lying between them. CDR1 and CDR2 (germline): SGHRS, YFSETQ. CDR3 size: 14 residues. In DNA form, the CDR3 reads TGCGCCAGCACCCATGGAGGGGCTTCAGATACGCAGTATTTT. Amino acid sequence: CASTHGGASDTQYF.

The chain links TRBV7-3 to TRBJ2-7, with D possibly TRBD2 on 6 matching bases. Germline assignment: CDR1 SGHTA and CDR2 FQGTGA. The CDR3 is 15 amino acids. Trimming stripped 2 bases from V and 0 bases from J, with 11 bases between. The CDR3 DNA follows: TGTGCCAGCAGCTTAGGGGGGTCGAGCTCCTACGAGCAGTACTTC. Protein sequence: CASSLGGSSSYEQYF.

The DNA for the CDR3 is TGCAGGGGTGTTGGCGGGGAGACCCAGTACTTC. Translating it yields CRGVGGETQYF. The chain employs TRBV20-1 and TRBJ2-5, with D tentatively TRBD2 (5 bases). This CDR3 comprises 11 residues. CDR1 is DFQATT, CDR2 SNEGSKA, per germline (reference sequence).

This rearrangement joins TRBV19 to TRBJ2-3; the match to TRBD2 covers 9 bases. This CDR3 has 16 residues. The ends lost 11 bases at V and 0 bases at J; junction bases unmatched: 12. Germline CDR1 and CDR2: LNHDA and SQIVND (reference sequence). CDR3 region: CAVGAGGPGSTDTQYF. CDR3 coding DNA: TGTGCCGTTGGGGCGGGAGGGCCTGGTAGCACAGATACGCAGTATTTT. Combining the CDR3 with reference TRBV19 and TRBJ2-3 gives the whole variable domain DGGITQSPKYLFRKEGQNVTLSCEQNLNHDAMYWYRQDPGQGLRLIYYSQIVNDFQKGDIAEGYSVSREKKESFPLTVTSAQKNPTAFYLCAVGAGGPGSTDTQYFGPGTRLTVL.

The chain uses TRBV19 and TRBJ2-7; either TRBD1 or TRBD2 may supply D (5 bases each). V lost 5 bases and J 5 bases, leaving 7 bases between the germline ends. The CDR3 covers 11 residues. Per germline, CDR1 LNHDA and CDR2 SQIVND (reference sequence). CDR3 residues: CASSSGHEQYF. The CDR3 nucleotides are TGTGCCAGTAGTTCGGGACACGAGCAGTACTTC.

The V and J genes are TRBV19 and TRBJ2-1; 11 bases agree with TRBD2. V dropped 5 bases and J dropped 3; count of bases not matched to a gene: 6. CDR3 length: 16 amino acids. CDR1 and CDR2 (germline): LNHDA, SQIVND (reference sequence). The CDR3 coding sequence is TGTGCCAGTAGTCCTGCTAGCGGGAGGCTCTACAATGAGCAGTTCTTC. This sequence encodes CASSPASGRLYNEQFF.

This chain joins TRBV19 and TRBJ1-5; TRBD1 agrees at 9 bases. The CDR3 contains 16 residues. Germline V lookup: CDR1 LNHDA, CDR2 SQIVND (reference sequence). Losses at the gene ends were 4 bases for V and 0 bases for J; bases not matched to a gene: 4. The CDR3 nucleotides read TGTGCCAGTAGTAGCCTGGGACAGGGTAGCAATCAGCCCCAGCATTTT. It translates to CASSSLGQGSNQPQHF.

V usage is TRBV14 and J usage is TRBJ1-3, with D possibly TRBD1 on 6 matching bases. Deletions cut 6 bases from V and 0 bases from J, with 12 bases between. The CDR3 runs to 15 residues. The V gene's germline CDR1 is SGHDN and CDR2 FVKESK. The CDR3 region is CASSSGTRSGNTIYF. The CDR3 DNA is TGTGCCAGCAGTTCCGGGACACGCTCTGGAAACACCATATATTTT.

This clone came up a few times. The chain carries TRBV6-5 and TRBJ1-4, with TRBD1 identical over 8 bases. CDR1 is MNHEY and CDR2 is SVGAGI in the germline V gene. The CDR3 runs to 15 residues. Unmatched junction bases numbered 5, after V lost 0 bases and J lost 8 bases. The CDR3 nucleotides read TGTGCCAGCAGTTACTCTGGACAGGGAGAGGAAAAACTGTTTTTT. As protein: CASSYSGQGEEKLFF.

The chain employs TRBV29-1 and TRBJ2-1, with TRBD1 identical over 10 bases. With 3 bases clipped from V and 1 base from J, the junction kept 3 bases outside the gene matches. In germline, CDR1 is SQVTM, CDR2 ANQGSEA. This CDR3 is built from 15 residues. The CDR3 here is CSVEEDRGSYNEQFF. The CDR3 DNA is TGCAGCGTTGAGGAGGACAGGGGGTCCTACAATGAGCAGTTCTTC.

CDR3 protein: CASSLLSRGSWTDTQYF. The CDR3 DNA reads TGTGCCAGCAGCTTATTATCCCGTGGGAGTTGGACAGATACGCAGTATTTT. This chain links TRBV7-8 with TRBJ2-3, with a weak D call TRBD2 (5 bases). V was cut by 2 bases and J by 3 bases, with 18 bases left in between. The germline CDR1 and CDR2 sequences are SGHVS and FQNEAQ. This CDR3 is 17 amino acids long.

The rearrangement links TRBV7-2 to TRBJ2-1; 8 bases are a match to TRBD1. The V segment lost 2 bases and the J segment 2 bases; nucleotides outside the gene matches: 5. The CDR3 length is 16 residues. CDR1 and CDR2 from the germline V gene are SGHTA and FQGNSA. The CDR3 DNA follows: TGTGCCAGCAGCTTACCAGGACAGGGACCCTACAATGAGCAGTTCTTC. It encodes CASSLPGQGPYNEQFF.

The chain uses TRBV18 and TRBJ2-1; 10 bases match TRBD2. This CDR3 contains 16 residues. V gave up 4 bases and J gave up 4 bases; unmatched junction bases: 7. The germline V gene encodes CDR1 KGHSH and CDR2 LQKENI. This CDR3 reads CASSQGRTSGYNEQFF. The DNA for the CDR3 is TGTGCCAGCTCACAGGGGAGGACTAGCGGTTACAATGAGCAGTTCTTC.

This sequence joins TRBV2 and TRBJ2-4; D gene ambiguous. The CDR3 sequence is 15 residues long. Germline CDR1 SNHLY, CDR2 FYNNEI. V dropped 1 base and J dropped 6 bases, with 13 bases sitting between them. As DNA, the CDR3 is TGTGCCAGCAGTGAAGATGTTTCGAGAGTAAACATTCAGTACTTC. This codes for CASSEDVSRVNIQYF.

The chain is built from TRBV4-2 and TRBJ1-1; D might be TRBD1 (5 bases). In germline, CDR1 is LGHNA, CDR2 YNFKEQ. V lost 5 bases and J lost 1, with 14 bases in between. The CDR3 loop spans 15 amino acids. The CDR3 DNA reads as TGTGCCAGCAGCTTGAGGTCGGGGGGGAACACTGAAGCTTTCTTT. Encoded protein: CASSLRSGGNTEAFF.

The chain has TRBV5-1 and TRBJ1-2; possible D gene TRBD1, 5 bases. The ends were cut back, 3 bases at V and 7 bases at J, with 19 bases in the middle. Germline values: CDR1 SGHRS, CDR2 YFSETQ. The CDR3 totals 15 residues. For the CDR3, the DNA is TGCGCCAGCAGCTCCGATGGGGCAGCGGGCTCTGGCTACACCTTC. It is translated as CASSSDGAAGSGYTF.

The chain links TRBV6-1 to TRBJ2-7, with D tentatively TRBD2 (6 bases). The germline V and J ends were trimmed by 6 bases and 9 bases, with 18 bases remaining between them. The CDR3 spans 13 residues. Germline CDR1 reads MNHNS; CDR2 reads SASEGT. The CDR3 protein is CASSWGEDSTQYF. As DNA, the CDR3 is TGTGCCAGCAGCTGGGGGGAGGATTCTACGCAGTACTTC.

This clone was found a few times. This chain uses TRBV6-5 with TRBJ1-6, with D maybe TRBD1 (5 bases). The germline V and J ends were trimmed by 2 bases and 12 bases, with 11 bases remaining between them. The CDR3 has 13 residues. CDR1 is MNHEY and CDR2 is SVGAGI in the germline V gene. In DNA, the CDR3 is TGTGCCAGCAGTTACGGTCAGGGAATACCCCTCCACTTT. Its translation is CASSYGQGIPLHF.

This chain joins TRBV5-4 and TRBJ2-6, with D perhaps TRBD1 (5 bases). From germline, CDR1 is SGHNT and CDR2 YYREEE (reference sequence). There are 14 residues in the CDR3. V was shortened by 4 bases and J by 3 bases, with 8 bases between the two germline ends. In DNA, the CDR3 is TGTGCCAGCAGCGCAGGGTTTGGGGCCAACGTCCTGACTTTC. Amino acids: CASSAGFGANVLTF.

The genes are TRBV11-1 and TRBJ2-1, with D possibly TRBD1 on 8 matching bases. Germline CDR1 reads SGHAT; CDR2 reads FQDESV (reference sequence). Trimming cost V 3 bases and J 8 bases, with 17 bases left between them. The CDR3 runs to 15 residues. CDR3 sequence reads: CASSFSTGGVYEQFF. CDR3 bases: TGTGCCAGCAGCTTTTCCACAGGGGGGGTGTATGAGCAGTTCTTC.

In this sample, this clone turned up once. This sequence joins TRBV27 and TRBJ2-6, with D possibly matching TRBD1 (5 bases). The germline V gene has CDR1 MNHEY and CDR2 SMNVEV (reference sequence). CDR3 length: 15 residues. Trimming removed 3 bases at V and 2 bases at J, with 8 bases between. CDR3 DNA sequence: TGTGCCAGCAGTTTGCAGGGCCCTGGGGCCAACGTCCTGACTTTC. It is translated as CASSLQGPGANVLTF.

The chain carries TRBV6-1 and TRBJ2-1; TRBD2 matches at 9 bases. The junction had 8 bases not matched to a gene; V was cut back by 6 bases and J by 5 bases. The CDR3 totals 15 residues. Per germline, CDR1 MNHNS and CDR2 SASEGT. The CDR3 DNA sequence: TGTGCCAGCAGGACCGGGACTAGCAGGAACAATGAGCAGTTCTTC. Translating it yields CASRTGTSRNNEQFF.

This chain links TRBV19 with TRBJ1-6; D gene uncertain. The V gene lost 6 bases and the J gene lost 7 bases, with 10 bases spanning the gap. This CDR3 comprises 13 residues. The germline V gene has CDR1 LNHDA and CDR2 SQIVND (reference sequence). DNA of the CDR3: TGTGCCAGTAGGATGCAGGTGAATTCACCCCTCCACTTT. Its protein product is CASRMQVNSPLHF. Using reference TRBV19 and TRBJ1-6 for the parts outside the CDR3, the full variable domain is DGGITQSPKYLFRKEGQNVTLSCEQNLNHDAMYWYRQDPGQGLRLIYYSQIVNDFQKGDIAEGYSVSREKKESFPLTVTSAQKNPTAFYLCASRMQVNSPLHFGNGTRLTVT.

The rearrangement uses TRBV9 and TRBJ1-1; TRBD1 is a possible D gene (6 bases). The V and J ends lost 3 bases and 0 bases respectively, with 15 bases between them. The germline gives CDR1 SGDLS, CDR2 YYNGEE. CDR3 size: 16 residues. CDR3 residues: CASSARAGQMNTEAFF. CDR3 nucleotides: TGTGCCAGCAGCGCCCGTGCTGGACAGATGAACACTGAAGCTTTCTTT.

This chain uses TRBV7-2 with TRBJ2-3; 8 bases agree with TRBD2. This CDR3 comprises 14 residues. In germline, CDR1 is SGHTA, CDR2 FQGNSA. With 2 bases clipped from V and 7 bases from J, the junction kept 5 bases outside the gene matches. Written as DNA, the CDR3 is TGTGCCAGCAGCTTAAACCCTAGCGGGTATACGCAGTATTTT. It encodes CASSLNPSGYTQYF.

The chain links TRBV7-3 to TRBJ2-1, with D unclear. The germline V gene has CDR1 SGHTA and CDR2 FQGTGA. Deletions cut 4 bases from V and 12 bases from J, with 16 bases between. The CDR3 runs 13 residues. The CDR3 loop reads CASSSTSTESQFF. The CDR3 region has the DNA TGTGCCAGCAGCTCCACCTCGACCGAATCGCAGTTCTTC.